The 27 T cell receptor beta chains presented below share a single source sample, sequenced in a study of molecular identifiers for immune sequencing clone quantification. In TCRdb, the PCR reads were re-called with MiXCR into one record per CDR3 protein. The sample lists some 97,000 distinct CDR3 sequences; under 40% were seen once. Sequenced: naive CD8+ T cells from blood, with Jurkat cell RNA spiked in. Subset defined: FACS-sorted CD8+CD4-CCR7+CD45RA+ naive T cells. Receptors were obtained from a human donor in good health. Some libraries in this study had Jurkat cell RNA spiked in.

The gene calls are TRBV3-1 and TRBJ1-5; D gene ambiguous. V gave up 1 base and J gave up 3 bases, with 10 bases separating them. Germline assignment: CDR1 LGHDT and CDR2 YNNKEL (reference sequence). The CDR3 has 15 amino acids. CDR3 in DNA: TGTGCCAGCAGCCAAGGGTTCAGAGTCAATCAGCCCCAGCATTTT. Its protein product is CASSQGFRVNQPQHF.

In its sample, this clonotype was seen many times. The genes are TRBV11-2 and TRBJ2-1; a weak D match, TRBD2 (6 bases). CDR1 and CDR2 (germline): SGHAT, FQNNGV. CDR3 length equals 14 residues. Trimming took off 6 bases at V and 6 bases at J, with 15 bases between the two ends. As DNA, the CDR3 is TGTGCCAGCAGTTTGGACTATCTGCGCAATGAGCAGTTCTTC. It yields the protein CASSLDYLRNEQFF.

This clonotype appeared a few times. The chain is built from TRBV11-2 and TRBJ2-1; D is uncertain. Trimming took off 1 base at V and 7 bases at J, with 11 bases between the two ends. From germline, CDR1 is SGHAT and CDR2 FQNNGV. The CDR3 length is 14 residues. In DNA, the CDR3 is TGTGCCAGCAGCTTAGCGGTCCCGAGGAATGAGCAGTTCTTC. This codes for CASSLAVPRNEQFF. Based on the CDR3 plus reference TRBV11-2 and TRBJ2-1, the full variable domain is EAGVAQSPRYKIIEKRQSVAFWCNPISGHATLYWYQQILGQGPKLLIQFQNNGVVDDSQLPKDRFSAERLKGVDSTLKIQPAKLEDSAVYLCASSLAVPRNEQFFGPGTRLTVL.

Concerning this clonotype itself: A single base separates this from a much larger clone, so it may be a read error. The CDR3 protein is CASSASSLDTQYF. For the CDR3, the DNA is TGCGCCAGCAGCGCGTCTAGTTTAGATACGCAGTATTTT. The chain combines TRBV4-1 with TRBJ2-3; D unclear. The germline V gene encodes CDR1 MGHRA and CDR2 YSYEKL. The CDR3 runs 13 residues. With 5 bases removed from V and 5 bases from J, the gap between germline ends came to 11 bases.

This clonotype was observed a few times. The chain uses TRBV9 and TRBJ2-5; D uncertain. The CDR3 spans 15 residues. CDR1 and CDR2 from the germline V gene are SGDLS and YYNGEE. Trimming left V 0 bases short and J 0 bases short, with 9 bases between. CDR3 amino acids: CASSVEAIYQETQYF. In DNA form, the CDR3 reads TGTGCCAGCAGCGTAGAAGCGATCTACCAAGAGACCCAGTACTTC.

In this sample, this clonotype turned up many times. The chain couples TRBV28 to TRBJ2-3; D gene unclear. The germline CDR1 and CDR2 sequences are MDHEN and SYDVKM. Trimming shortened V by 3 bases and J by 0 bases, and 7 bases separated the two germline ends. This CDR3 has 14 residues. The CDR3 region has the DNA TGTGCCAGCAGTTTCCGCAGGAGCACAGATACGCAGTATTTT. Translating gives CASSFRRSTDTQYF. The whole variable domain, filled in from reference TRBV28 and TRBJ2-3, reads DVKVTQSSRYLVKRTGEKVFLECVQDMDHENMFWYRQDPGLGLRLIYFSYDVKMKEKGDIPEGYSVSREKKERFSLILESASTNQTSMYLCASSFRRSTDTQYFGPGTRLTVL.

Concerning this clonotype: As the CDR3 is not closed by the conserved phenylalanine or tryptophan, this likely results from a read error. The chain carries TRBV6-5 and TRBJ2-5; D is perhaps TRBD1 or TRBD2 (5 bases each). The CDR3 runs 12 residues. Trimming took off 7 bases at V and 4 bases at J, with 10 bases between the two ends. Germline lookup yields CDR1 MNHEY and CDR2 SVGAGI. Here the CDR3 DNA reads TGTGCCAGCACCCGGGGCGGAGAGACCCAGTACTCC. Residues: CASTRGGETQYS.

The table lists this clonotype with a few counts. This chain links TRBV4-1 with TRBJ2-2; D possibly uses TRBD1 or TRBD2 (5 bases each). Germline V lookup: CDR1 MGHRA, CDR2 YSYEKL. Trimming took off 1 base at V and 7 bases at J, with 10 bases between the two ends. The CDR3 totals 14 residues. In nucleotides, the CDR3 is TGCGCCAGCAGCCAAGTGTGGGACGGCGGGGAGCTGTTTTTT. As protein: CASSQVWDGGELFF.

This sequence joins TRBV9 and TRBJ2-3, with D unclear. V was cut by 2 bases and J by 2 bases, with 3 bases left in between. The CDR3 is 12 amino acids. Germline CDR1 is SGDLS and CDR2 is YYNGEE. The CDR3 DNA follows: TGTGCCAGCAGCGTGGACACAGATACGCAGTATTTT. Protein sequence: CASSVDTDTQYF.

On this clonotype itself: A much larger clone is a single base away; this may be a read error. The rearrangement links TRBV4-1 to TRBJ1-1; D unresolved. In germline, CDR1 is MGHRA, CDR2 YSYEKL. This CDR3 contains 15 residues. CDR3 protein: CASGQDDRRTIRNLF. DNA for the CDR3: TGCGCCAGCGGCCAAGATGATCGCAGGACCATCCGAAATCTCTTT.

This clonotype was recorded at least ten times. V usage is TRBV7-6 and J usage is TRBJ1-1; D is unclear. V lost 6 bases to trimming and J lost 7 bases, with 12 bases between them. Looked up from germline, CDR1 is SGHVS and CDR2 is FNYEAQ. The CDR3 has 12 amino acids. CDR3 nucleotides: TGTGCCAGCAGGGGAGAGACATATGAAGCTTTCTTT. This gives the protein CASRGETYEAFF.

The chain employs TRBV6-6 and TRBJ1-1; D perhaps matches TRBD1 (5 bases). Looked up from germline, CDR1 is MNHNY and CDR2 is SVGAGI (reference sequence). The CDR3 is 12 residues long. V was shortened by 5 bases and J by 7 bases, with 11 bases between the two germline ends. The CDR3 here is CASSNGAIEAFF. The CDR3 DNA is TGTGCCAGCAGTAATGGGGCGATTGAAGCTTTCTTT.

Of note for this clonotype: A read error may account for a junction end that differs from germline. The chain couples TRBV6-2 or TRBV6-3 to TRBJ1-5; a weak D match, TRBD1 (6 bases). This CDR3 region has 13 residues. Germline assignment: CDR1 MNHEY and CDR2 SVGEGT. The CDR3 DNA follows: TGTGCCAGCACCGACAGGAGCAATAAGCCCCAGCATTTT. Protein: CASTDRSNKPQHF.

This clonotype was picked up many times. The rearrangement links TRBV28 to TRBJ2-7; D is unresolved. The CDR3 spans 13 residues. V was cut by 9 bases and J by 1 base, with 13 bases left in between. Germline V gene data show CDR1 as MDHEN and CDR2 as SYDVKM. CDR3 coding DNA: TGTGCCAGTTTAGATGTAGTGTCCTACGAGCAGTACTTC. Its protein product is CASLDVVSYEQYF.

Turning to this clonotype: One end of the junction varies from germline; a read error may be responsible. The chain carries TRBV19 and TRBJ2-2, with D tentatively TRBD2 (5 bases). CDR1 and CDR2 from the germline V gene are LNHDA and SQIVND (reference sequence). The CDR3 length is 13 residues. In DNA, the CDR3 is TGTGCCATCAGGTACCTGACCACCGGGGAGCTGTGTTTT. It encodes CAIRYLTTGELCF.

The J gene is TRBJ1-1, the V gene TRBV6-5, with D perhaps TRBD1 (6 bases). This CDR3 is 15 amino acids long. V shed 6 bases and J shed 5 bases, with 19 bases lying between them. Germline CDR1 and CDR2: MNHEY and SVGAGI. For the CDR3, the DNA is TGTGCCAGCAGGAGCGGCAGGGGTGTTAATACTGAAGCTTTCTTT. As protein: CASRSGRGVNTEAFF.

This clonotype has just a few counts. The J gene is TRBJ2-1, the V gene TRBV9; 7 bases fit TRBD2. The CDR3 is made up of 14 amino acids. Germline V gene lookup returns CDR1 SGDLS and CDR2 YYNGEE. V shed 5 bases, J shed 9 bases, and the junction held 11 bases outside the gene matches. This chain's CDR3 is CASSSVTSNGEQFF. The CDR3 nucleotides read TGTGCCAGCAGTTCCGTGACTAGCAACGGTGAGCAGTTCTTC.

Sample share makes this clonotype medium-sized (0.01 to 0.1%). This chain uses TRBV20-1 with TRBJ2-7, with D possibly TRBD1 on 5 matching bases. Germline assignment: CDR1 DFQATT and CDR2 SNEGSKA (reference sequence). The germline V and J ends were trimmed by 6 bases and 2 bases, with 17 bases remaining between them. The CDR3 runs to 14 residues. The CDR3 region is CSAESAQGTYEQYF. DNA of the CDR3: TGCAGTGCCGAGAGCGCCCAGGGTACCTACGAGCAGTACTTC.

V and J are TRBV5-3 and TRBJ1-1; unclear D gene. TRBV5-3 is an open reading frame, and its role is uncertain. This CDR3 comprises 13 residues. V lost 8 bases and J lost 4, with 15 bases in between. DNA of the CDR3: TGTGCCAGCAGCCAGGACGGGATCACTGAAGCTTTCTTT. Residues: CASSQDGITEAFF.

The chain links TRBV11-3 to TRBJ2-3; TRBD1 matches at 8 bases. CDR3 length: 16 amino acids. The V gene's germline CDR1 is SGHNT and CDR2 YENEEA. V gave up 1 base and J gave up 2 bases; unmatched junction bases: 5. For the CDR3, the DNA is TGTGCCAGCAGCTTAGGGCCGGGACAGGACACAGATACGCAGTATTTT. This codes for CASSLGPGQDTDTQYF.

Remarks on this clonotype: A read error is possible here, since a much larger clone lies one base away. The chain has TRBV4-3 and TRBJ2-1; 7 positions match TRBD1. Germline V gene sequence: CDR1 LGHNA, CDR2 YSLEER. With 4 bases clipped from V and 2 bases from J, the junction kept 8 bases outside the gene matches. This CDR3 spans 16 amino acids. CDR3 in DNA: TGCGCCAGCAGCCGGAAACAGGGGCCACCCTACAATGAGCAGTTCTTC. Protein sequence: CASSRKQGPPYNEQFF.

The rearrangement links TRBV7-6 to TRBJ2-3; no firm D call. The CDR3 consists of 13 residues. Trimming stripped 2 bases from V and 2 bases from J, with 5 bases between. CDR1 is SGHVS and CDR2 is FNYEAQ in the germline V gene. The CDR3 coding sequence is TGTGCCAGCAGCTTATCGACCACAGATACGCAGTATTTT. This translates into CASSLSTTDTQYF. The whole variable domain, remainder taken from reference TRBV7-6 and TRBJ2-3, is GAGVSQSPRYKVTKRGQDVALRCDPISGHVSLYWYRQALGQGPEFLTYFNYEAQQDKSGLPNDRFSAERPEGSISTLTIQRTEQRDSAMYRCASSLSTTDTQYFGPGTRLTVL.

A few counts support this clonotype. The chain uses TRBV29-1 and TRBJ2-1; 9 nucleotides agree with TRBD1. CDR3 length equals 14 residues. V lost 1 base, J lost 7 bases, and 5 bases stayed unmatched. Germline V gene data show CDR1 as SQVTM and CDR2 as ANQGSEA. The DNA of the CDR3 is TGCAGCGTTGAAGGACAGGGGGTAATGAATGAGCAGTTCTTC. This codes for CSVEGQGVMNEQFF.

This clonotype was seen ten or more times. V gene TRBV28 combines with J gene TRBJ2-3; no firm D call. Germline CDR1 reads MDHEN; CDR2 reads SYDVKM. The CDR3 totals 14 residues. V was pared by 3 bases and J by 0 bases, with 7 bases between. The CDR3, as DNA: TGTGCCAGCAGTTTCACATCTAGCACAGATACGCAGTATTTT. Amino acid sequence: CASSFTSSTDTQYF.

This clonotype was observed a few times. The CDR3 DNA follows: TGCGCCAGCAATGAGGTTGAAGCGGGAACCGGGGAGCTGTTTTTT. Amino acid sequence: CASNEVEAGTGELFF. The rearrangement links TRBV5-1 to TRBJ2-2; 7 nucleotides line up with TRBD2. The CDR3 runs to 15 residues. The V segment lost 6 bases and the J segment 5 bases; nucleotides outside the gene matches: 10. Germline V gene data show CDR1 as SGHRS and CDR2 as YFSETQ.

This clonotype was detected only a few times. In DNA form, the CDR3 reads TGTGCCAGCAGCTTGGAGGGCCTCAATCAGCCCCAGCATTTT. Its protein product is CASSLEGLNQPQHF. The rearrangement joins TRBV5-6 to TRBJ1-5; D call uncertain. The CDR3 is 14 amino acids. Germline CDR1 is SGHDT and CDR2 is YYEEEE. V was trimmed by 0 bases and J by 3 bases, leaving 7 bases between them.

The genes are TRBV4-2 and TRBJ2-3; possible D gene TRBD2, 6 bases. V dropped 11 bases and J dropped 4 bases, with 16 bases sitting between them. Germline values: CDR1 LGHNA, CDR2 YNFKEQ. CDR3 length equals 13 residues. The CDR3 region is CASRDSYADTQYF. DNA of the CDR3: TGTGCCTCCCGGGACTCCTATGCAGATACGCAGTATTTT.